This T cell receptor (beta chain) was sequenced for a study of kidney transplant recipient with SARS-CoV-2 infection (dated by TCRdb to the early 2020s). Ten or more counts support this clonotype. Its antigen has not been determined. Base qualities were left out, and no much larger clone turns up one base away. The run used an Illumina MiSeq. Profiling of the peripheral T cell repertoire was carried out for human TCRbeta genes. The study's own analysis went as follows. Differential clonotype abundance was tested with beta-binomial modelling to account for variability over time. Expanded clonotypes were screened against the ImmuneCODE reference database of SARS-CoV-2-associated TCRs and were mapped to viral genome regions. Additional analyses of the repertoire looked at TRBV gene usage, CDR3 length, CDR3 amino acid overlap between time points, clonotype abundance distributions and Jaccard similarity. TCRdb ran its own pipeline on the public reads, namely fastp trimming at Q25 and MiXCR clone calling, and kept in-frame beta chains. Duplicate CDR3 protein sequences are folded into a single record with the most common DNA and genes. TCRdb's processing, not the study's, gives the V and J calls here. The sample profile shows roughly 250,000 distinct CDR3 sequences; around 30% of them were found once. Nearly 7.5% of the sample is in the top ten clones.

Interpreted using the paper, the time point label stands for: pre-pandemic baseline sample and day 111 after first positive SARS-CoV-2 test. The CDR3 starts with the cysteine, ends with the phenylalanine, and has 15 residues. Just the 45-base CDR3 DNA is kept, in frame starting at base 1. CDR1 and CDR2, per the germline V gene, are SGHTS and YDEGEE. Between the V and J ends, shortened by 0 bases and 9 bases respectively, the junction contains 13 bases. The clonotype comes from a male patient aged 30 to 40 who had COVID-19 and was a kidney transplant recipient. Following a transplant, some T lymphocytes may have been derived from the graft donor. Source: a blood sample, taken at baseline and on day 111 from a kidney transplant recipient. The chain is assembled from TRBV5-8 and TRBJ1-6; no D gene is confidently identified. The DNA sequence is as follows: TGTGCCAGCAGCTTGGTCTCCCGGTCTGGTTCACCCCTCCACTTT. Its translation is CASSLVSRSGSPLHF.